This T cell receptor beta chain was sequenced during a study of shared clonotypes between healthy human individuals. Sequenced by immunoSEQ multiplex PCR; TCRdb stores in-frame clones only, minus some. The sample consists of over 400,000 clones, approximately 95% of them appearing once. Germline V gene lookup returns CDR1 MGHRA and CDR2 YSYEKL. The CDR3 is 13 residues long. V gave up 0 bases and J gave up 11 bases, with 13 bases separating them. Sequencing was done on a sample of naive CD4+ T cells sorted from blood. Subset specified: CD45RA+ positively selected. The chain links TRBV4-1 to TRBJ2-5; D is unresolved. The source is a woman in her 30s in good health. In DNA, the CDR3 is TGCGCCAGCAGCCAAGAGGTCGGGCAGGAGCAGTACTTC. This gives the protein CASSQEVGQEQYF.